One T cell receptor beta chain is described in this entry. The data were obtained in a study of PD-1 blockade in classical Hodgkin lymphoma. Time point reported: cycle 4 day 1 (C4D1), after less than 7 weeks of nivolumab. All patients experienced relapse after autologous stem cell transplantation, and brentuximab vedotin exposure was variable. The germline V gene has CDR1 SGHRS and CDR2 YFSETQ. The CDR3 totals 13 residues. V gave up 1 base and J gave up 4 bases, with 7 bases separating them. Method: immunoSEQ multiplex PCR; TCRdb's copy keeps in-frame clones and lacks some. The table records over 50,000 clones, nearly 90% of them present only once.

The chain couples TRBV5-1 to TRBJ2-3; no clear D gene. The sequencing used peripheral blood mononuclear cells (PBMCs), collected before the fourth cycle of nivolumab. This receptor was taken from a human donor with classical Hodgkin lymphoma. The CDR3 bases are TGCGCCAGCAGCTTGAATTGGGCAGATACGCAGTATTTT. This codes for CASSLNWADTQYF.